The following is a T cell receptor (beta chain) sequence with its context. These data originate in a study of T cells expressing NK-cell markers. In germline, CDR1 is LGHNT, CDR2 FRNRAP. CDR3 length: 12 residues. TCRdb re-analyzed the 5' RACE reads; it lists each CDR3 protein once, without DNA. The sample features 350,000 to 450,000 distinct CDR3 sequences, with about 5.2% in its top ten. Sequencing input: blood T cells: a sorted CD56 or NKG2C T cell subset, CD4+ or CD8+ T cells, or bulk PBMC T cells (not recorded which). The receptor was derived from a man between 18 and 69 years old in good health. The V and J genes are TRBV12-5 and TRBJ2-5. This CDR3 reads CASGFWRETQYF.